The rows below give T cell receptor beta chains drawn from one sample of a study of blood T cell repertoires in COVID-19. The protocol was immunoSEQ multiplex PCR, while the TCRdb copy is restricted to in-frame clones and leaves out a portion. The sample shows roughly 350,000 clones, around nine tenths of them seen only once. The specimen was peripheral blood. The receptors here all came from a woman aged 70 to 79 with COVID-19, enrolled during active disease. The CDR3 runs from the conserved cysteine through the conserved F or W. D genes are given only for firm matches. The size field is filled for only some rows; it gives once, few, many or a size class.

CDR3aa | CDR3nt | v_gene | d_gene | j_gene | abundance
CATSDLTFGLAGDANTGELFF | TGTGCCACCAGTGATTTGACGTTTGGACTAGCGGGGGACGCGAACACCGGGGAGCTGTTTTTT | TRBV24-1 | TRBD2 | TRBJ2-2 | NA
CASSLARGVGEQYF | TGTGCCAGCAGCTTAGCGCGCGGGGTGGGCGAGCAGTACTTC | TRBV7-2 | NA | TRBJ2-7 | NA
CASSWGQFQETQYF | TGTGCCAGCAGCTGGGGGCAGTTCCAAGAGACCCAGTACTTC | TRBV6-2/TRBV6-3 | NA | TRBJ2-5 | NA
CSARGGTEAFF | TGCAGTGCTAGGGGGGGCACTGAAGCTTTCTTT | TRBV20-1 | NA | TRBJ1-1 | NA
CASRPQGGFGNQPQHF | TGTGCCAGCAGACCTCAGGGAGGCTTTGGCAATCAGCCCCAGCATTTT | TRBV28 | NA | TRBJ1-5 | NA
CASSLGRVPEETQYF | TGCGCCAGCAGCTTGGGGCGGGTGCCTGAAGAGACCCAGTACTTC | TRBV5-1 | NA | TRBJ2-5 | NA
CASSPVNGANVLTF | TGTGCCAGCAGCCCAGTTAACGGGGCCAACGTCCTGACTTTC | TRBV14 | NA | TRBJ2-6 | NA
CASSVDLGAGNTEAFF | TGTGCCAGCAGCGTAGACTTGGGGGCGGGGAACACTGAAGCTTTCTTT | TRBV9 | NA | TRBJ1-1 | NA
CASSLSSPQGYGYTF | TGCGCCAGCAGCTTGAGCTCCCCACAGGGCTATGGCTACACCTTC | TRBV5-1 | NA | TRBJ1-2 | NA
CAWRTGLNTEAFF | TGTGCCTGGAGAACAGGGTTAAACACTGAAGCTTTCTTT | TRBV30 | NA | TRBJ1-1 | NA
CASSLTRGETQYF | TGTGCCAGCAGCTTAACTCGCGGGGAGACCCAGTACTTC | TRBV7-2 | NA | TRBJ2-5 | NA
CASSERPDRGTEAFF | TGTGCCAGCAGTGAGCGCCCGGACAGGGGTACTGAAGCTTTCTTT | TRBV2 | TRBD1 | TRBJ1-1 | NA
CASSLGLAMETQYF | TGCGCCAGCAGCTTGGGACTAGCGATGGAGACCCAGTACTTC | TRBV5-1 | TRBD2 | TRBJ2-5 | NA
CASSLDGRGEQPQHF | TGCGCCAGCAGCTTGGACGGCAGGGGGGAACAGCCCCAGCATTTT | TRBV5-1 | TRBD1 | TRBJ1-5 | NA
CASSIGQINTGELFF | TGTGCCAGTAGTATAGGACAGATAAACACCGGGGAGCTGTTTTTT | TRBV19 | NA | TRBJ2-2 | NA
CASSVALVGTDTQYF | TGTGCCAGCAGCGTAGCTCTAGTTGGCACAGATACGCAGTATTTT | TRBV9 | NA | TRBJ2-3 | NA
CASSQKDRGHAEAFF | TGCGCCAGCAGCCAGAAGGACAGGGGGCACGCTGAAGCTTTCTTT | TRBV4-1 | TRBD1 | TRBJ1-1 | NA
CASSPRAGVYPQHF | TGTGCCAGCAGTCCCCGGGCGGGGGTTTACCCCCAGCATTTT | TRBV28 | NA | TRBJ1-5 | NA
CATSDPGQLTGELFF | TGTGCCACCAGTGACCCGGGACAGCTCACCGGGGAGCTGTTTTTT | TRBV24-1 | TRBD1 | TRBJ2-2 | few
CASSLSTAYGYTF | TGTGCCAGCAGCTTATCAACAGCCTATGGCTACACCTTC | TRBV7-2 | NA | TRBJ1-2 | NA
CASSLDVFTEAFF | TGTGCCAGCAGCTTAGATGTCTTCACTGAAGCTTTCTTT | TRBV13 | NA | TRBJ1-1 | NA
CASSPRQGTPLHF | TGTGCCAGCAGCCCGAGACAGGGAACACCCCTCCACTTT | TRBV7-2 | TRBD1 | TRBJ1-6 | once
CAWSVRGGDGYGYTF | TGTGCCTGGAGTGTAAGAGGGGGCGACGGGTATGGCTACACCTTC | TRBV30 | TRBD1 | TRBJ1-2 | few
CASTEGLFEQYF | TGCGCCAGCACGGAGGGCCTCTTCGAGCAGTACTTC | TRBV10-2 | NA | TRBJ2-7 | NA
CASSLAETGGPGAFF | TGTGCCAGCAGCTTAGCCGAGACAGGTGGTCCCGGGGCTTTCTTT | TRBV7-2 | NA | TRBJ1-1 | few
CASSEGGRANTGELFF | TGTGCCAGCAGTGAAGGAGGCAGGGCTAACACCGGGGAGCTGTTTTTT | TRBV2 | NA | TRBJ2-2 | once
CASRPGTEAFF | TGTGCCAGCAGGCCCGGGACTGAAGCTTTCTTT | TRBV2 | NA | TRBJ1-1 | NA
CACMTGSYEQYF | TGTGCCTGCATGACAGGATCCTACGAGCAGTACTTC | TRBV30 | NA | TRBJ2-7 | NA
CASSLSYGGATYEQYF | TGTGCCAGCAGTTTATCGTACGGGGGGGCAACCTACGAGCAGTACTTC | TRBV27 | TRBD2 | TRBJ2-7 | NA
CASLRQVRGEGGELFF | TGTGCCAGTCTCAGACAGGTTCGGGGCGAAGGCGGGGAGCTGTTTTTT | TRBV19 | NA | TRBJ2-2 | NA